Listed below are T cell receptor beta chains from one sample, sequenced in a study of cytomegalovirus exposure and HLA in healthy donors. Produced via immunoSEQ multiplex PCR; TCRdb's table is partial and in-frame only. The sample has a few hundred thousand clones; 70% to 90% are singletons. The sequencing sample was made of PBMCs. Source of these receptors: a woman aged 55-69 years in good health and CMV-seropositive. Each CDR3 is given with its conserved first and last residue. The D gene is left open where the match is weak. A row's size may be missing; if present it is once, few, many or a size class.

>TRBV6-1|TRBJ2-1|NA|TRBD2
TGTGCCAGCAGTGTGGAAGCGGGAGGGTACAATGAGCAGTTCTTC
CASSVEAGGYNEQFF
>TRBV12-5|TRBJ1-1|NA|TRBD1
TGTGCTAGTGGCCGGGGGTCCAGGGACAGGGAGCTTTCGGGGGCTTTCTTT
CASGRGSRDRELSGAFF
>TRBV2|TRBJ2-1|NA|TRBD2
TGTGCCAGCAGTATGGGACTAGCGGGAGCGGCGGCGCAGTTCTTC
CASSMGLAGAAAQFF
>TRBV5-6|TRBJ1-6|NA|TRBD1
TGTGCCAGCAGCTTACAGGGGGATAATTCACCCCTCCACTTT
CASSLQGDNSPLHF
>TRBV5-1|TRBJ2-1|NA|TRBD2
TGCGCCAGCAGCTTCAGGACTAGCGGGTTCAATGAGCAGTTCTTC
CASSFRTSGFNEQFF
>TRBV6-1|TRBJ2-4|once|TRBD1
TGTGCCAGCAGTGAGGTGAACAGGGGATTTTGGGACAAAAACATTCAGTACTTC
CASSEVNRGFWDKNIQYF
>TRBV2|TRBJ2-7|NA|TRBD1
TGTGCCAGCACCAGACAGGGTAGCTACGAGCAGTACTTC
CASTRQGSYEQYF
>TRBV7-9|TRBJ2-1|NA|TRBD2
TGTGCCAGCAGCTTACAGCGGGAGGCCCCAGGTGAGCAGTTCTTC
CASSLQREAPGEQFF
>TRBV9|TRBJ2-3|once|NA
TGTGCCAGCAGCGTAGATCCTAGGTCCACAGATACGCAGTATTTT
CASSVDPRSTDTQYF
>TRBV5-4|TRBJ2-1|once|NA
TGTGCCAGCACCCTGGGCACCGAGCAGTTCTTC
CASTLGTEQFF
>TRBV4-2|TRBJ2-1|NA|TRBD2
TGTGCCAGCAGCCTAGAGGGGCTAGCGGGGGGGAGCTCCTACAATGAGCAGTTCTTC
CASSLEGLAGGSSYNEQFF
>TRBV2|TRBJ1-1|NA|NA
TGTGCCAGCAGTGTAGGAGGGGAGGAAGACTTT
CASSVGGEEDF
>TRBV25-1|TRBJ1-1|once|NA
TGTGCCAGCACTCGAAGGGGGAACACTGAAGCTTTCTTT
CASTRRGNTEAFF
>TRBV5-1|TRBJ1-1|NA|NA
TGCGCCAGCAGCTTGGTCGCAGGGGCGAACACTGAAGCTTTCTTT
CASSLVAGANTEAFF
>TRBV4-1|TRBJ1-5|NA|NA
TGCGCCAGCAGCCTCCTTCCTACAGGGAATCAGCCCCAGCATTTT
CASSLLPTGNQPQHF
>TRBV2|TRBJ1-4|NA|NA
TGTGCCAGCACAGACAGAAATGAAAAACTGTTTTTT
CASTDRNEKLFF
>TRBV5-1|TRBJ2-7|NA|TRBD1
TGCGCCAGCAGCCCTAGTGGACAGGCGACGTTTACGGAGCAGTACTTC
CASSPSGQATFTEQYF
>TRBV6-5|TRBJ2-2|NA|NA
TGTGCCAGCAGTCCTACAGGAGCGAACACCGGGGAGCTGTTTTTT
CASSPTGANTGELFF
>TRBV5-1|TRBJ2-5|NA|TRBD2
TGCGCCAGCAGCCGGAAAGTCGAGGGGAGGGCCGGTGGAGGGACCCAGTACTTC
CASSRKVEGRAGGGTQYF
>TRBV4-2|TRBJ2-1|once|TRBD2
TGTGCCAGCAGAGGGGGACTAGCGGGGGGGAATGAGCAGTTCTTC
CASRGGLAGGNEQFF
>TRBV7-3|TRBJ1-1|NA|NA
TGTGCCAGCAGCTCTCAGGGGCTCCTCACTGAAGCTTTCTTT
CASSSQGLLTEAFF
>TRBV2|TRBJ1-5|NA|NA
TGTGCCAGCAGTGAAAGAGGGAGCAATCAGCCCCAGCATTTT
CASSERGSNQPQHF
>TRBV5-4|TRBJ1-2|NA|NA
TGTGCCAGCAGCGGGACAAACTATGGCTACACCTTC
CASSGTNYGYTF
>TRBV5-1|TRBJ2-7|NA|TRBD2
TGCGCCAGCAGCTTGAAGCTAGCGGCGGTACCGCAGTACTTC
CASSLKLAAVPQYF
>TRBV27|TRBJ2-5|few|TRBD2
TGTGCCAGCAGGCTGGTGGGAGGGGAGACCCAGTACTTC
CASRLVGGETQYF
>TRBV19|TRBJ1-5|NA|NA
TGTGCCAGTAGTAACAGGGCCATCCAGCCCCAGCATTTT
CASSNRAIQPQHF
>TRBV10-2|TRBJ2-7|NA|TRBD2
TGCGCCAGCAAGGCTAGCGGGAACGAGCAGTACTTC
CASKASGNEQYF
>TRBV28|TRBJ1-2|few|NA
TGTGCCAGCAGTTTAAATACAGGGCCCACCGGGGGGGGCTACACCTTC
CASSLNTGPTGGGYTF
>TRBV30|TRBJ1-1|NA|NA
TGTGCCTGGAGTGTATCGGGTCCAGCTTTCTTT
CAWSVSGPAFF
>TRBV6-5|TRBJ2-4|NA|NA
TGTGCCAGCAGTTACTACTACGACAGAAGCAAAAACATTCAGTACTTC
CASSYYYDRSKNIQYF
>TRBV7-3|TRBJ2-5|NA|TRBD2
TGTGCCAGCAGCTACGGACTAGCTCCTCAAGAGACCCAGTACTTC
CASSYGLAPQETQYF
>TRBV7-9|TRBJ2-7|few|TRBD2
TGTGCCAGCAGCCCTAGGACTAGCGGGAGCCAAGCCTACTACGAGCAGTACTTC
CASSPRTSGSQAYYEQYF
>TRBV15|TRBJ2-1|NA|TRBD2
TGTGCCACCAGCAGGGGACTAGCGGGAGTTAATGAGCAGTTCTTC
CATSRGLAGVNEQFF
>TRBV9|TRBJ2-1|once|TRBD2
TGTGCCAGCAGCGGGGGGGGTGGATGGATCTTC
CASSGGGGWIF
>TRBV5-5|TRBJ2-1|NA|TRBD1
TGTGCCAGCAGCTGGGACAGGCTAGGGGAGTTCTTC
CASSWDRLGEFF
>TRBV7-9|TRBJ2-7|NA|NA
TGTGCCAGCAGCTTCTCCTTCTACGAGCAGTACTTC
CASSFSFYEQYF
>TRBV6-1|TRBJ1-1|few|NA
TGTGCCAGCAGTGATAAGGGGCACACTGAAGCTTTCTTT
CASSDKGHTEAFF